This TCR beta chain was identified in a study of shared clonotypes between healthy human individuals. Here immunoSEQ multiplex PCR was the method, and the copy in TCRdb shows in-frame clones only, minus some. The data show approximately 1,500,000 clones, roughly 96% seen once. Findings of the study overall: Naive CD4 clonotypes overlapped across several donors at around 4.7%.

The donors were all Caucasian adults (living in Nashville, Tennessee). Germline lookup yields CDR1 KGHSH and CDR2 LQKENI. Trimming shortened V by 3 bases and J by 3 bases, and 18 bases separated the two germline ends. This CDR3 region has 17 residues. A remark on this clone: Its target is unknown.

This sequence originates from a man younger than 40 in good health. The specimen sequenced was naive CD4+ T cells sorted from blood. The subset is: CD45RA+ positively selected. The V call is TRBV18, the J call TRBJ1-5; D is perhaps TRBD1 (6 bases). CDR3 amino acids: CASSPLGGRAPNQPQHF. CDR3 coding DNA: TGTGCCAGCTCACCCCTCGGGGGGCGGGCACCCAATCAGCCCCAGCATTTT.